This TCR beta chain is drawn from a study of blood T cell repertoires in COVID-19. At the level of the study: Acute-phase and convalescent COVID-19 samples originated in the United States, Italy and Spain.

Profiling relied on immunoSEQ multiplex PCR, and the TCRdb table lists in-frame clones only, not all of them. The sample gives around 230,000 clones, about 86% of which show up once; roughly 3.3% is in the top ten. CDR1 SGHRS and CDR2 YFSETQ come from the germline V gene. Trimming removed 4 bases at V and 3 bases at J, with 18 bases between. The CDR3 totals 16 residues. The chain uses TRBV5-1 and TRBJ2-3; tentatively, D is TRBD2 (5 bases). Sequencing was carried out using PBMCs or T cells enriched from blood (not recorded which). This sequence originates from a woman aged 40 to 49 with acute COVID-19. CDR3 amino acids: CASSPTAGDGTDTQYF. Here the CDR3 DNA reads TGCGCCAGCAGCCCTACGGCGGGTGACGGTACAGATACGCAGTATTTT. The complete variable domain, with remaining parts taken from reference TRBV5-1 and TRBJ2-3, reads KAGVTQTPRYLIKTRGQQVTLSCSPISGHRSVSWYQQTPGQGLQFLFEYFSETQRNKGNFPGRFSGRQFSNSRSEMNVSTLELGDSALYLCASSPTAGDGTDTQYFGPGTRLTVL.